These 20 T cell receptor beta chains were sequenced from one sample in a study of blood T cells in healthy people across ages. Next came a second PCR, run for about 7 to 12 cycles, which used a sample-barcoded 5' primer along with a J-beta primer mix. Via MiXCR, TCRdb re-called the 5' RACE reads, giving one row per CDR3 protein. This sample has roughly 1.9 million distinct CDR3 sequences; about 39% occur once, and the top ten carry roughly 23%. Sample: blood. The receptors here all came from a human donor in good health.

The rearrangement uses TRBV5-1 and TRBJ1-1; D uncertain. Germline loops: CDR1 SGHRS, CDR2 YFSETQ. V dropped 0 bases and J dropped 6 bases, with 12 bases sitting between them. The CDR3 extends over 14 amino acids. The CDR3 loop is CASSLVPEVPEAFF. The CDR3 DNA reads TGCGCCAGCAGCTTGGTACCCGAAGTCCCTGAAGCTTTCTTT.

The chain uses TRBV20-1 and TRBJ1-5; 7 bases match TRBD1. The germline V gene encodes CDR1 DFQATT and CDR2 SNEGSKA (reference sequence). Losses at the gene ends were 0 bases for V and 5 bases for J; bases not matched to a gene: 10. The CDR3 has 16 residues. As DNA, the CDR3 is TGCAGTGCTAGAGATAGGCTGGAAGGGGGCTATCAGCCCCAGCATTTT. Its protein product is CSARDRLEGGYQPQHF.

V is TRBV7-2 and J is TRBJ2-5, with TRBD1 identical over 7 bases. Germline V gene lookup returns CDR1 SGHTA and CDR2 FQGNSA. The J segment lost 2 bases and the V segment lost 4 bases, leaving 4 bases of the junction unmatched. The length of the CDR3 is 14 residues. The CDR3 DNA sequence: TGTGCCAGCAGCTCGACAGGGTGGCAAGAGACCCAGTACTTC. It specifies CASSSTGWQETQYF.

About this clonotype itself: One junction end does not reproduce the germline sequence, and a read error may be involved. V gene TRBV7-7 combines with J gene TRBJ2-4; 11 bases match TRBD2. This CDR3 region has 19 residues. Germline V gives CDR1 SSHAT, CDR2 FNYEAQ (reference sequence). Here the CDR3 reads CASSIRPPGLADPYNEQYF. CDR3 DNA: TGTGCTAGCAGCATCCGCCCTCCGGGACTAGCGGACCCATACAATGAGCAGTACTTC.

This clonotype has a single count. The chain employs TRBV24-1 and TRBJ1-1; D ambiguous. V was trimmed by 4 bases and J by 5 bases, leaving 7 bases between them. This CDR3 has 12 residues. From germline, CDR1 is KGHDR and CDR2 SFDVKD. The CDR3 spells CATSDGRTEAFF. The CDR3 DNA reads as TGTGCCACCAGTGACGGACGAACTGAAGCTTTCTTT.

The sample holds a few counts of this clonotype. The genes are TRBV7-2 and TRBJ2-5; the D gene is possibly TRBD1 (6 bases). Trimming took off 3 bases at V and 4 bases at J, with 9 bases between the two ends. The germline gives CDR1 SGHTA, CDR2 FQGNSA. The CDR3 is 13 residues long. The CDR3 is CASSFLGAETQYF. The CDR3 nucleotides read TGTGCCAGCAGCTTCCTGGGGGCAGAGACCCAGTACTTC.

The chain joins TRBV10-3 to TRBJ2-3, with a weak D call TRBD2 (5 bases). Trimming shortened V by 10 bases and J by 0 bases, and 17 bases separated the two germline ends. Germline V lookup: CDR1 ENHRY, CDR2 SYGVKD. The CDR3 is 15 amino acids. This chain's CDR3 is CATWSGGLSTDTQYF. Here the CDR3 DNA reads TGTGCCACGTGGAGCGGTGGGCTGAGCACAGATACGCAGTATTTT.

This rearrangement joins TRBV20-1 to TRBJ2-1, with 10 nucleotides matching TRBD2. Germline assignment: CDR1 DFQATT and CDR2 SNEGSKA (reference sequence). The CDR3 has 13 amino acids. Losses at the gene ends were 6 bases for V and 13 bases for J; bases not matched to a gene: 12. The CDR3 DNA reads as TGCAGTGCGAAACTAGCGGGGCCAGAGACCCAGTTCTTC. Encoded protein: CSAKLAGPETQFF.

This clonotype was observed a few times. V gene TRBV19 combines with J gene TRBJ1-5; the D gene is possibly TRBD1 (6 bases). The CDR3 spans 13 residues. From germline, CDR1 is LNHDA and CDR2 SQIVND (reference sequence). Trimming cost V 7 bases and J 5 bases, with 12 bases left between them. CDR3 DNA sequence: TGTGCCAGTACCTTCGAGGGGGATCAGCCCCAGCATTTT. Translating it yields CASTFEGDQPQHF.

This chain joins TRBV7-9 and TRBJ1-2; D unresolved. This CDR3 contains 13 residues. In germline, CDR1 is SEHNR, CDR2 FQNEAQ (reference sequence). Between the trimmed V and J ends, which lost 5 bases and 4 bases, there was a span of 11 bases. This chain's CDR3 is CASSRELTYGYTF. CDR3 DNA sequence: TGTGCCAGCAGCCGGGAACTTACCTATGGCTACACCTTC.

The chain is built from TRBV10-3 and TRBJ2-1; 7 bases match TRBD1. CDR1 and CDR2 (germline): ENHRY, SYGVKD. The CDR3 runs 14 residues. Trimming took 5 bases from V and 4 from J; bases not matched to a gene: 5. The chain's CDR3 is CAISRDSTYNEQFF. In DNA, the CDR3 is TGTGCCATCAGTCGGGACAGCACTTACAATGAGCAGTTCTTC.

This clonotype was detected ten times or more. This sequence joins TRBV29-1 and TRBJ2-1; TRBD2 matches at 9 bases. The V gene end was trimmed by 4 bases and the J gene end by 8 bases; junction bases not matched to a gene: 9. The CDR3 length is 14 residues. CDR1 is SQVTM, CDR2 ANQGSEA, per germline. The CDR3 loop reads CSVVMAGGGDEQFF. CDR3 DNA sequence: TGCAGCGTTGTAATGGCGGGGGGGGGTGATGAGCAGTTCTTC.

The chain carries TRBV20-1 and TRBJ1-2; no reliable D call. Germline loops: CDR1 DFQATT, CDR2 SNEGSKA (reference sequence). There are 14 residues in the CDR3. Between the trimmed V and J ends, which lost 0 bases and 2 bases, there was a span of 10 bases. CDR3 coding DNA: TGCAGTGCTAGAGATTCAAAAGGGAACTATGGCTACACCTTC. Its translation: CSARDSKGNYGYTF.

This clonotype has only a few counts. CDR3 amino acids: CASSLGADGTDTQYF. CDR3 nucleotide sequence: TGTGCCAGCAGCTTAGGCGCGGACGGCACAGATACGCAGTATTTT. The rearrangement uses TRBV7-2 and TRBJ2-3; unclear D gene. V was cut by 1 base and J by 1 base, with 9 bases left in between. This CDR3 contains 15 residues. Germline V gene data show CDR1 as SGHTA and CDR2 as FQGNSA. Full variable domain (outside the CDR3, taken from reference TRBV7-2 and TRBJ2-3): GAGVSQSPSNKVTEKGKDVELRCDPISGHTALYWYRQSLGQGLEFLIYFQGNSAPDKSGLPSDRFSAERTGGSVSTLTIQRTQQEDSAVYLCASSLGADGTDTQYFGPGTRLTVL.

The CDR3 coding sequence is TGTGCCAGCAGCAAAGGAGTGGAATTTCAGGAGACCCAGTACTTC. This sequence encodes CASSKGVEFQETQYF. J is TRBJ2-5 and V is TRBV2, with unresolved D. V was shortened by 6 bases and J by 5 bases, with 19 bases between the two germline ends. The CDR3 length is 15 residues. Per germline, CDR1 SNHLY and CDR2 FYNNEI.

The rearrangement joins TRBV7-6 to TRBJ2-3; D not resolved. The V gene lost 1 base and the J gene lost 1 base, with 18 bases spanning the gap. This CDR3 region has 18 residues. Germline-derived CDR1 and CDR2 are SGHVS and FNYEAQ. The CDR3 here is CASSLEVGTQWGTDTQYF. For the CDR3, the DNA is TGTGCCAGCAGCTTAGAGGTGGGCACTCAATGGGGCACAGATACGCAGTATTTT.

The V and J genes are TRBV4-1 and TRBJ2-5; D gene ambiguous. V was shortened by 4 bases and J by 5 bases, with 17 bases between the two germline ends. Germline lookup yields CDR1 MGHRA and CDR2 YSYEKL. The CDR3 length is 15 residues. The CDR3 reads CASSRLPPNGETQYF. Written as DNA, the CDR3 is TGCGCCAGCAGCCGTTTACCCCCGAATGGGGAGACCCAGTACTTC.

V usage is TRBV20-1 and J usage is TRBJ2-7, with 9 bases matching TRBD1. The ends lost 6 bases at V and 7 bases at J; junction bases unmatched: 13. CDR1 is DFQATT, CDR2 SNEGSKA, per germline (reference sequence). CDR3 length: 14 residues. CDR3 protein: CSANRGPLGYEQYF. CDR3 in DNA: TGCAGTGCCAACAGGGGGCCCCTCGGGTATGAGCAGTACTTC.

The gene calls are TRBV29-1 and TRBJ2-7; no clear D gene. The CDR3 is 13 amino acids. CDR1 and CDR2 from the germline V gene are SQVTM and ANQGSEA. Trimming pared 4 bases from V and 1 base from J, leaving 11 bases between. The CDR3 region is CSVGRLGSYEQYF. The CDR3 coding sequence is TGCAGCGTTGGGAGATTAGGATCCTACGAGCAGTACTTC.

This clonotype has a handful of counts. The chain has TRBV7-2 and TRBJ2-1; D not certain. This CDR3 is 16 amino acids long. V was trimmed by 2 bases and J by 0 bases, leaving 11 bases between them. CDR1 and CDR2 from the germline V gene are SGHTA and FQGNSA. As DNA, the CDR3 is TGTGCCAGCAGCTTAATAGGAGTCGGCTCCTACAATGAGCAGTTCTTC. Translating it yields CASSLIGVGSYNEQFF.